This entry lists 5 T cell receptor beta chains sequenced from one sample in a study of regulatory dendritic cells for organ transplantation. These receptors lack a known antigen. Allogeneic regulatory or mature dendritic cells were co-cultured for more than 4 days with CFSE-labeled sorted T cells at 1:10. Data came from immunoSEQ multiplex PCR; TCRdb stores just in-frame clones and leaves some out. The sample gives some 10,000 clones, roughly two thirds of which show up once; roughly 0.62% is in the top ten. Material: naive CD4+ T cells from blood cultured with dendritic cells. Subset defined: CD45RA+ naive T cells. These receptors were taken from a human donor in good health.

The rearrangement joins TRBV19 to TRBJ2-2; TRBD1 matches at 8 bases. Germline loops: CDR1 LNHDA, CDR2 SQIVND (reference sequence). The trim removed 3 bases at V and 9 bases at J, leaving 6 bases unmatched. CDR3 size: 14 residues. DNA of the CDR3: TGTGCCAGTAGTATGGACAGGGATAGACGGGAGCTGTTTTTT. It translates to CASSMDRDRRELFF.

J is TRBJ2-1 and V is TRBV19, with TRBD1 matching over 10 bases. The trim removed 6 bases at V and 4 bases at J, leaving 3 bases unmatched. CDR3 size: 14 residues. Germline lookup yields CDR1 LNHDA and CDR2 SQIVND (reference sequence). The CDR3 here is CASRRQGAYNEQFF. For the CDR3, the DNA is TGTGCCAGTAGGCGACAGGGGGCTTACAATGAGCAGTTCTTC.

The V call is TRBV11-3, the J call TRBJ1-2, with D perhaps TRBD1 (6 bases). The V end was cut by 1 base, the J end by 6 bases, with 12 bases between. CDR1 and CDR2 from the germline V gene are SGHNT and YENEEA. This CDR3 region has 14 residues. The CDR3 here is CASSLVQGIDGYTF. The CDR3 nucleotides are TGTGCCAGCAGCTTAGTCCAGGGGATTGATGGCTACACCTTC.

This chain connects TRBV6-5 to TRBJ2-2; the D is unclear. Deletions cut 8 bases from V and 9 bases from J, with 16 bases between. This CDR3 contains 13 residues. Germline CDR1 MNHEY, CDR2 SVGAGI. The CDR3 DNA reads TGTGCCAGCGCTAACGCCCTTTCCCGGGAGCTGTTTTTT. Translating gives CASANALSRELFF.

This chain joins TRBV5-5 and TRBJ2-1; 13 nucleotides line up with TRBD2. The CDR3 totals 18 residues. From germline, CDR1 is SGHKS and CDR2 YYEKEE (reference sequence). The J segment lost 9 bases and the V segment lost 3 bases, leaving 15 bases of the junction unmatched. The CDR3 DNA is TGTGCCAGCAGCTCCGGGACTAGCGGGGTAGAGGTGGGGGGTGAGCAGTTCTTC. Translation gives CASSSGTSGVEVGGEQFF.